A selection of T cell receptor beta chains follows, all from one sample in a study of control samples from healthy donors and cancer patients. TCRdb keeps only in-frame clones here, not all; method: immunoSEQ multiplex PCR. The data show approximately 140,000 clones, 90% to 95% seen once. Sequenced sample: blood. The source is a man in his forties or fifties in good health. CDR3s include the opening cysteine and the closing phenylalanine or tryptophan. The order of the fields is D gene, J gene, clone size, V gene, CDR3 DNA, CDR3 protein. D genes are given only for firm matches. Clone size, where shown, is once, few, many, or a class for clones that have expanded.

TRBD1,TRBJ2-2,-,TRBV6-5,TGTGCCAGCAGTCCGGACAGGCTTGGCACCGGGGAGCTGTTTTTT,CASSPDRLGTGELFF
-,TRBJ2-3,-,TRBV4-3,TGCGCCAGCAGCCAGGTCGCCGGGGGCGCGTCATATGCGCAGTATTTT,CASSQVAGGASYAQYF
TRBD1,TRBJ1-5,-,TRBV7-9,TGTGCCAGCAGCTTCACAGGGGATCAGCCCCAGCATTTT,CASSFTGDQPQHF
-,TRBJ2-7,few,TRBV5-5,TGTGCCAGCAGCTTGCAGGGGGGGAGCACCTACGAGCAGTACTTC,CASSLQGGSTYEQYF
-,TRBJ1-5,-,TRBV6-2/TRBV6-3,TGTGCCAGCAGTTACGAATGGGGGCGGCCCCAGCATTTT,CASSYEWGRPQHF
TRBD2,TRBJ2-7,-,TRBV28,TGTGCCAGCAGTTCCCCTCAGACTAGCGGATACTCCTACGAGCAGTACTTC,CASSSPQTSGYSYEQYF
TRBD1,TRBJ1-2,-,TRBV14,TGTGCCAGCAGCCAAGGACAGGGCCTCGGCTACACCTTC,CASSQGQGLGYTF
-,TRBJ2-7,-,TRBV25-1,TGTGCCAGCAGTGAATCAGGGGTGCTATACGAGCAGTACTTC,CASSESGVLYEQYF
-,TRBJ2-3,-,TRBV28,TGTGCCAGCACCCAAACGGGACGCACAGATACGCAGTATTTT,CASTQTGRTDTQYF
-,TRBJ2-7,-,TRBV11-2,TGTGCCAGCAGCTCGAACACCCTTCTTAGAAGTCTCCGCTACGAGCAGTACTTC,CASSSNTLLRSLRYEQYF
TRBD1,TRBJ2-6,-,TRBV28,TGTGCCAGCAGTCCCGGGACAGGGGTTGGGGCCAACGTCCTGACTTTC,CASSPGTGVGANVLTF
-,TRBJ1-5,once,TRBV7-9,TGTGCCAGCAGCTTAGGAGAATATAGCAATCAGCCCCAGCATTTT,CASSLGEYSNQPQHF
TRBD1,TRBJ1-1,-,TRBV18,TGTGCCAGCTCACTAAAGACAGGGTGGACTGAAGCTTTCTTT,CASSLKTGWTEAFF
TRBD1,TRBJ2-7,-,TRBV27,TGTGCCAGCAGTTTGACAGGGACCTACGAGCAGTACTTC,CASSLTGTYEQYF
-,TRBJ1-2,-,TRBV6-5,TGTGCCAGCAGTCCCTCCGCCGCCCTCGTTGGCTACACCTTC,CASSPSAALVGYTF
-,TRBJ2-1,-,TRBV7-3,TGTGCCAGCAGAGATACCGGGGGAGTTCTTGAGCAGTTCTTC,CASRDTGGVLEQFF
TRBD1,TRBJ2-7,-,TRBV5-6,TGTGCCAGCAGCTCCGACAACAGGGGCCAGAGCTCCTACGAGCAGTACTTC,CASSSDNRGQSSYEQYF
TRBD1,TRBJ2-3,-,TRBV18,TGTGCCAGCTCACAGGGACAGGGCGTCATAGATACGCAGTATTTT,CASSQGQGVIDTQYF
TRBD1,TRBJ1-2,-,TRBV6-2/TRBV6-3,TGTGCCAGCAGTTACGCAACAGGGGGCGCGGCGAACTATGGCTACACCTTC,CASSYATGGAANYGYTF
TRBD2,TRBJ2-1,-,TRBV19,TGTGCCAGTAGGGTGCGTAGCGGGAGTTCTAGTGAGCAGTTCTTC,CASRVRSGSSSEQFF
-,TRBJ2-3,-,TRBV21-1,TGTGCCAGCAGCAAAGAAAGGACTAGCGGGAGTACAGATACGCAGTATTTT,CASSKERTSGSTDTQYF
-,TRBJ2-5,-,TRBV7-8,TGTGCCAGCAGCCGGGGGACGGAGACCCAGTACTTC,CASSRGTETQYF
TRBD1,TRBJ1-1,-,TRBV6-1,TGTGCCAGCAGTGTTATCCGGGACAGAGGAGGGCGGACTGAAGCTTTCTTT,CASSVIRDRGGRTEAFF
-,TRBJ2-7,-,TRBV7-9,TGTGCCAGCAGCACTGACAAGAGCTCCTACGAGCAGTACTTC,CASSTDKSSYEQYF
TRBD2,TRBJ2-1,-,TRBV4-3,TGCGCCAGCAGCCCCGGACTAGCGGGGGGGGGAGGGGAGCAGTTCTTC,CASSPGLAGGGGEQFF
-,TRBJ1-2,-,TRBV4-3,TGCGCCAGCAGCCCTGTCAAGGGGAGTGTCTATGGCTACACCTTC,CASSPVKGSVYGYTF
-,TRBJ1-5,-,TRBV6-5,TGTGCCAGCAGTACCAGGGGAATGGGCAATCAGCCCCAGCATTTT,CASSTRGMGNQPQHF
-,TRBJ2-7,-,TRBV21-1,TGTGCCAGCAGCAATAAATCCCGGACGGTGCAGTACTTC,CASSNKSRTVQYF
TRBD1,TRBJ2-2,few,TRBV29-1,TGCAGCGTGGACAGGGGCGGGAACACCGGGGAGCTGTTTTTT,CSVDRGGNTGELFF
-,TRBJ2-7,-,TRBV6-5,TGTGCCAGCTGTCAGGGGGGGAGCTCCTACGAGCAGTACTTC,CASCQGGSSYEQYF
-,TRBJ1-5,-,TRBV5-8,TGTGCCAGCAGCGTCGACAGTAACAATCAGCCCCAGCATTTT,CASSVDSNNQPQHF
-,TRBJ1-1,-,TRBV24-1,TGTGCCACCAGTGATTATAACACTGAAGCTTTCTTT,CATSDYNTEAFF
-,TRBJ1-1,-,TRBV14,TGTGCCAGCAGCCAAGATTGGATGGCCGGCTCAGCGGCTTTCTTT,CASSQDWMAGSAAFF
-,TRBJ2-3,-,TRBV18,TGTGCCAGCTCGCCACCGTTCTCAAACCAGGAGAGGTACGCAGATACGCAGTATTTT,CASSPPFSNQERYADTQYF
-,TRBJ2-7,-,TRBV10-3,TGTGCCATCAGTGAGGGCAGGGTTGGGGAGCAGTACTTC,CAISEGRVGEQYF
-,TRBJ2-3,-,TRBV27,TGTGCCAGCAGTAAGCCCCAGGGCAATACGCAGTATTTT,CASSKPQGNTQYF
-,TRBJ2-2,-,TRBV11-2,TGTGCCAGCAGCACTAACGCGGGAAACACCGGGGAGCTGTTTTTT,CASSTNAGNTGELFF
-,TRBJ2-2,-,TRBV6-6,TGTGCCAGCAGAGGCCGGGTGGGGGAGCTGTTTTTT,CASRGRVGELFF
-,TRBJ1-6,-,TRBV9,TGTGCCAGCAGCGCTCTCAGGGGCTCCTATAATTCACCCCTCCACTTT,CASSALRGSYNSPLHF
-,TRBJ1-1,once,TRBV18,TGTGCCAGCTCACCACCGGGTCCCGCGAACACTGAAGCTTTCTTT,CASSPPGPANTEAFF
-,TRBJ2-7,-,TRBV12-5,TGTGCTAGTGGTTTGTTGACTAGTAAGGACGAGCAGTACTTC,CASGLLTSKDEQYF
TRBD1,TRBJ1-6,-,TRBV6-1,TGTGCCAGCAGTGATGGGACAGTCATTAATTCACCCCTCCACTTT,CASSDGTVINSPLHF
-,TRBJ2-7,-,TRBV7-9,TGTGCCAGCAGCTTCACCGCACAGGGCTACGAGCAGTACTTC,CASSFTAQGYEQYF